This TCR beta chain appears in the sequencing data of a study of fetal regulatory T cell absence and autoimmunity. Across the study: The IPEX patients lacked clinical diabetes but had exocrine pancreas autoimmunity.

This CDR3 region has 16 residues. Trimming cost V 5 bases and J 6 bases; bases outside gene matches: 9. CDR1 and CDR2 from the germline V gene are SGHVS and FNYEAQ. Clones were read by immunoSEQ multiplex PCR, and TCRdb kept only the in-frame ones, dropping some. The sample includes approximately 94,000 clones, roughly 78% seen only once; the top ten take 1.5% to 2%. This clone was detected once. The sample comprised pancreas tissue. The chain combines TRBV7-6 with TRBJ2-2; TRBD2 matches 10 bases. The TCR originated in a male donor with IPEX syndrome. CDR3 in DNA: TGTGCCAGCAGCGACTCTAGCGGGAGACTACCCGGGGAGCTGTTTTTT. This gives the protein CASSDSSGRLPGELFF.